One and the same sample provided the 12 T cell receptor beta chains below, sequenced in a study of siplizumab effects on memory and regulatory T cells. The protocol was immunoSEQ multiplex PCR, while the TCRdb copy is restricted to in-frame clones and leaves out a portion. The sample yields roughly 100,000 clones, approximately 94% seen once. Sequencing was done on a sample of CD4+ T cells sorted from blood. The receptors were sampled from a human donor in good health.

CDR3 coding DNA: TGTGCCAGCAGCCAACAGGAGCAGGGAGGGTATGGCTACACCTTC. It encodes CASSQQEQGGYGYTF. This sequence joins TRBV4-2 and TRBJ1-2, with a tentative D call TRBD1 (5 bases). This CDR3 contains 15 residues. The germline gives CDR1 LGHNA, CDR2 YNFKEQ. The V and J ends lost 2 bases and 5 bases respectively, with 15 bases between them.

In this sample, this clone turned up a few times. The chain employs TRBV11-2 and TRBJ2-2; D unclear. V was shortened by 6 bases and J by 5 bases, with 10 bases between the two germline ends. Germline V lookup: CDR1 SGHAT, CDR2 FQNNGV. This CDR3 has 13 residues. The CDR3 spells CASRIDRTGELFF. The CDR3 region has the DNA TGTGCCAGCAGAATAGACCGTACCGGGGAGCTGTTTTTT.

The J gene is TRBJ1-3, the V gene TRBV30; D call uncertain. From germline, CDR1 is GTSNPN and CDR2 SVGIG (reference sequence). The V end lost 2 bases, the J end lost 2 bases, and 10 bases lay between the germline ends. This CDR3 has 14 residues. In DNA form, the CDR3 reads TGTGCCTGGAGTAGTTGGACGGCTGGAAACACCATATATTTT. Translation gives CAWSSWTAGNTIYF.

The gene calls are TRBV30 and TRBJ2-1, with 10 bases aligning to TRBD2. V lost 0 bases, J lost 9 bases, and 2 bases stayed unmatched. Germline V gives CDR1 GTSNPN, CDR2 SVGIG (reference sequence). This CDR3 spans 13 amino acids. In DNA form, the CDR3 reads TGTGCCTGGAGTGTCATAGCGGGGGGTGAGCAGTTCTTC. Its protein is CAWSVIAGGEQFF.

V usage is TRBV15 and J usage is TRBJ1-5; no clear D gene. V dropped 1 base and J dropped 3 bases, with 16 bases sitting between them. The CDR3 consists of 17 residues. CDR1 and CDR2 (germline): LNHNV, YYDKDF (reference sequence). The CDR3 loop is CATSRGIGQAFNQPQHF. CDR3 in DNA: TGTGCCACCAGCAGAGGCATCGGCCAGGCTTTCAATCAGCCCCAGCATTTT.

In the case of this clone: This CDR3 is also generated by other DNA sequences in the sample. This chain joins TRBV18 and TRBJ2-1; tentative D call: TRBD1 (5 bases). Germline CDR1 reads KGHSH; CDR2 reads LQKENI. V was cut by 3 bases and J by 4 bases, with 10 bases left in between. This CDR3 region has 14 residues. DNA of the CDR3: TGTGCCAGCTCACCCCAGGGCCTTTACAATGAGCAGTTCTTC. This sequence encodes CASSPQGLYNEQFF.

The gene calls are TRBV6-6 and TRBJ1-1; D is ambiguous. This CDR3 has 13 residues. Germline values: CDR1 MNHNY, CDR2 SVGAGI (reference sequence). V shed 0 bases and J shed 1 base, with 3 bases lying between them. CDR3 DNA: TGTGCCAGCAGTTACTCAGAGAACACTGAAGCTTTCTTT. This translates into CASSYSENTEAFF.

The chain joins TRBV6-1 to TRBJ1-5; D ambiguous. The CDR3 has 16 amino acids. Trimming took 2 bases from V and 0 from J, leaving 11 bases between them. Germline CDR1 MNHNS, CDR2 SASEGT. CDR3 residues: CASSELATYSNQPQHF. As DNA, the CDR3 is TGTGCCAGCAGTGAACTGGCTACTTATAGCAATCAGCCCCAGCATTTT.

The J gene is TRBJ2-2, the V gene TRBV2; D is undetermined. Germline-derived CDR1 and CDR2 are SNHLY and FYNNEI. V was cut by 6 bases and J by 7 bases, with 3 bases left in between. The CDR3 extends over 10 amino acids. Here the CDR3 reads CASRGGELFF. The CDR3, as DNA: TGTGCCAGCAGAGGCGGGGAGCTGTTTTTT.

Concerning this clone: Other DNA sequences in the sample encode the same CDR3. This rearrangement joins TRBV9 to TRBJ2-5, with D tentatively TRBD1 (5 bases). Between the trimmed V and J ends, which lost 2 bases and 0 bases, there was a span of 8 bases. The CDR3 extends over 14 amino acids. Germline V gene lookup returns CDR1 SGDLS and CDR2 YYNGEE. The CDR3 bases are TGTGCCAGCAGCGTGGGGCCTGACCAAGAGACCCAGTACTTC. Translation gives CASSVGPDQETQYF.

This clone was observed a single time. The V and J genes are TRBV30 and TRBJ1-1, with unresolved D. Trimming took 4 bases from V and 2 from J, leaving 11 bases between them. The CDR3 is 13 residues long. The germline gives CDR1 GTSNPN, CDR2 SVGIG (reference sequence). CDR3 sequence: CAWTKRENTEAFF. CDR3 DNA: TGTGCCTGGACAAAAAGGGAAAACACTGAAGCTTTCTTT.

The chain recombines TRBV15 with TRBJ2-1; D perhaps matches TRBD2 (5 bases). The CDR3 spans 16 residues. Trimming cost V 0 bases and J 5 bases, with 14 bases left between them. Germline CDR1 and CDR2: LNHNV and YYDKDF (reference sequence). The CDR3 region is CATSRDRSGGHNEQFF. The CDR3 region has the DNA TGTGCCACCAGCAGAGATCGAAGCGGAGGACACAATGAGCAGTTCTTC.